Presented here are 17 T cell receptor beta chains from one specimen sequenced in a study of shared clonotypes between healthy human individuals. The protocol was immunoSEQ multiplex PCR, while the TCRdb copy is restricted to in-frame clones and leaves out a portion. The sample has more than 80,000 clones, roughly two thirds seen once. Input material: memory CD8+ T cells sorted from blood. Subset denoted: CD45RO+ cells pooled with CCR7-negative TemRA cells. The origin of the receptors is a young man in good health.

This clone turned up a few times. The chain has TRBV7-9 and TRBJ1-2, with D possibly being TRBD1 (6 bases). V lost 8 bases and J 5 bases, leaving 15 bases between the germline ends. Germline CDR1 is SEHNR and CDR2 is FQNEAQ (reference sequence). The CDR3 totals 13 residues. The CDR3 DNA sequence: TGTGCCAGCGGACGACAGGAATTTTATGGCTACACCTTC. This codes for CASGRQEFYGYTF.

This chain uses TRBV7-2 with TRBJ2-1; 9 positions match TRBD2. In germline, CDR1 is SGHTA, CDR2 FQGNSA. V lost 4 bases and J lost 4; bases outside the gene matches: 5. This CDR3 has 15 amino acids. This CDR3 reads CASSSLAGIYNEQFF. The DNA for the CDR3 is TGTGCCAGCAGCTCGCTAGCGGGGATTTACAATGAGCAGTTCTTC.

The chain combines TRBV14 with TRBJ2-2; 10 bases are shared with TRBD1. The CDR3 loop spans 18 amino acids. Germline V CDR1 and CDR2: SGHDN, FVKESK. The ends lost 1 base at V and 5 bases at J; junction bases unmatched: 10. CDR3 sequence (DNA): TGTGCCAGCAGCCAAGCGACAGGGGGCCTGAAGAGGACCGGGGAGCTGTTTTTT. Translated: CASSQATGGLKRTGELFF.

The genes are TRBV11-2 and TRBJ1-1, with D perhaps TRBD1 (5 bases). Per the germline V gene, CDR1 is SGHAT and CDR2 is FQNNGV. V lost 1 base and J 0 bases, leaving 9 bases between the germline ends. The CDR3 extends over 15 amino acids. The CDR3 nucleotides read TGTGCCAGCAGCTTAGGTCCAGGGATGAACACTGAAGCTTTCTTT. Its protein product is CASSLGPGMNTEAFF.

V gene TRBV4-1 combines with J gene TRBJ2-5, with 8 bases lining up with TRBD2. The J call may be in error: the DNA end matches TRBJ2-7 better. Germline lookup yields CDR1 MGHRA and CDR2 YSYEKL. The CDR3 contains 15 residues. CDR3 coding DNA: TGCGCCAGCAGCCAATCCCCGGCTAGCGGGTACGAGCAGTACTTC. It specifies CASSQSPASGYEQYF.

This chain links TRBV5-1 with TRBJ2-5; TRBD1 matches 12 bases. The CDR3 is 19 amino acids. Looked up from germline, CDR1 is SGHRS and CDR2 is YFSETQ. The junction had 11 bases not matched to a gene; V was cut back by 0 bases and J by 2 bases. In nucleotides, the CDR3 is TGCGCCAGCAGCTTGGGGCCGGGACAGGGGGCGCATCGGCAAGAGACCCAGTACTTC. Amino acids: CASSLGPGQGAHRQETQYF.

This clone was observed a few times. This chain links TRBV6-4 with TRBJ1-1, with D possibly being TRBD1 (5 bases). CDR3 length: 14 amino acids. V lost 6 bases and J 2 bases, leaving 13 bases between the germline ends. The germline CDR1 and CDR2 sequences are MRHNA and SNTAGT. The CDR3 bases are TGTGCCAGCAGATTGGGGGGGGAAAACACTGAAGCTTTCTTT. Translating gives CASRLGGENTEAFF.

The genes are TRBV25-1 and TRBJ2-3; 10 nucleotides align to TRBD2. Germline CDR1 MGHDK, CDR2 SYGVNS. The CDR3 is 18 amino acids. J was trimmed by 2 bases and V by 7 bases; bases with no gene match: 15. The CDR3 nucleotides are TGTGCCAGCACTGGGAGAAGAGCGGGAGGGAAATCCACAGATACGCAGTATTTT. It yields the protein CASTGRRAGGKSTDTQYF.

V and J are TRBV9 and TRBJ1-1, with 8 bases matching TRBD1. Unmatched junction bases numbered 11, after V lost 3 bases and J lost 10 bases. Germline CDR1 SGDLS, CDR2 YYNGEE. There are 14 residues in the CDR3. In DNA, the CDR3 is TGTGCCAGCAGCGGTTCCGACCTACAGGGGGGAGCTTTCTTT. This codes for CASSGSDLQGGAFF.

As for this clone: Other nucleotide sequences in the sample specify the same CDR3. The CDR3, as DNA: TGTGCCAGCACACAGGCAAACTATGGCTACACCTTC. Its protein product is CASTQANYGYTF. This chain joins TRBV2 and TRBJ1-2; maybe TRBD1 (5 bases). With 7 bases removed from V and 2 bases from J, the gap between germline ends came to 8 bases. CDR1 is SNHLY, CDR2 FYNNEI, per germline. This CDR3 contains 12 residues.

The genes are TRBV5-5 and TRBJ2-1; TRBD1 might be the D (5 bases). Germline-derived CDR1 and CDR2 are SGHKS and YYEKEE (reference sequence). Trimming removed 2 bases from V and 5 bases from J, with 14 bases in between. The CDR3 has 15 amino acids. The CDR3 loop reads CASSLDGGADNEQFF. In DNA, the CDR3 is TGTGCCAGCAGCTTAGACGGTGGGGCAGACAATGAGCAGTTCTTC.

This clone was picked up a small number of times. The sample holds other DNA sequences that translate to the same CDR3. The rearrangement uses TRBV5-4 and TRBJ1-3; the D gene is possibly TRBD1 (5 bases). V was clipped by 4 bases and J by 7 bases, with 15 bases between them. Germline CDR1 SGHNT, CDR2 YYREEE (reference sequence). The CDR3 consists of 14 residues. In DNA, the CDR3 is TGTGCCAGCAGCACAACAGGTAGTCGGAACACCATATATTTT. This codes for CASSTTGSRNTIYF.

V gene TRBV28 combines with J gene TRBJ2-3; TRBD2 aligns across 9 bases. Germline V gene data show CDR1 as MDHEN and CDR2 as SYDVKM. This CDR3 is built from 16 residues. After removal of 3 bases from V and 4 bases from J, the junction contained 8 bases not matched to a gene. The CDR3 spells CASSFPAGGGADTQYF. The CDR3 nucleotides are TGTGCCAGCAGTTTTCCAGCGGGAGGAGGGGCAGATACGCAGTATTTT.

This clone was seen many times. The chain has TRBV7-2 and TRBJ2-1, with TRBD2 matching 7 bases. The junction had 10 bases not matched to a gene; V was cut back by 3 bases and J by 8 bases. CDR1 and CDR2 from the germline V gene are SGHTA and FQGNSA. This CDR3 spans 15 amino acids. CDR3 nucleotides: TGTGCCAGCAGCTTCTGGGGCGGGAGTTTGGATGAGCAGTTCTTC. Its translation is CASSFWGGSLDEQFF.

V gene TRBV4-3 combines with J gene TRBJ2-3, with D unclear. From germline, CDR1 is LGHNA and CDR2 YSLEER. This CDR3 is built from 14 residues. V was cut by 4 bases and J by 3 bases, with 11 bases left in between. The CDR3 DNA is TGCGCCAGCAGCCGCGTCTTGCAGACAGATACGCAGTATTTT. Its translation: CASSRVLQTDTQYF.

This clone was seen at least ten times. The chain's CDR3 is CASSHSGGRFSYNEQFF. Written as DNA, the CDR3 is TGTGCCAGCAGCCATAGCGGGGGGAGGTTCTCCTACAATGAGCAGTTCTTC. The V gene is TRBV7-9, the J gene TRBJ2-1; TRBD2 matches 10 bases. The V gene's germline CDR1 is SEHNR and CDR2 FQNEAQ (reference sequence). The CDR3 contains 17 residues. V shed 5 bases, J shed 0 bases, and the junction held 7 bases outside the gene matches.

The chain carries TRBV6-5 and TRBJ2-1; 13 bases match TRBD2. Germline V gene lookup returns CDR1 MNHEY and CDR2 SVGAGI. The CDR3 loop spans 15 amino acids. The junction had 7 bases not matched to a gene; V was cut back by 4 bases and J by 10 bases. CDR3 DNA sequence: TGTGCCAGCAGTTCTAGACTAGCGGGAGGTTGGGAGCAGTTCTTC. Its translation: CASSSRLAGGWEQFF.